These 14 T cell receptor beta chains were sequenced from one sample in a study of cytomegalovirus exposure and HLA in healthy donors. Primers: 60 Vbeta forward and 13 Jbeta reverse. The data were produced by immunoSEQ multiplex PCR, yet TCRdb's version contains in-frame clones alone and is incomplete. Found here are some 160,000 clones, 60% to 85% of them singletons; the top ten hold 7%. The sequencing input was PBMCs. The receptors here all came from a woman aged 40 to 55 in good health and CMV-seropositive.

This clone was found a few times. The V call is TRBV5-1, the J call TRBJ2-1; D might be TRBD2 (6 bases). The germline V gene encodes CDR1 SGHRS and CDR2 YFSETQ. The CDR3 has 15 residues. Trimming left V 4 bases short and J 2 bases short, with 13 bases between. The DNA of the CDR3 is TGCGCCAGCAGCCCCCTAGCGAACACCTACAATGAGCAGTTCTTC. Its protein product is CASSPLANTYNEQFF.

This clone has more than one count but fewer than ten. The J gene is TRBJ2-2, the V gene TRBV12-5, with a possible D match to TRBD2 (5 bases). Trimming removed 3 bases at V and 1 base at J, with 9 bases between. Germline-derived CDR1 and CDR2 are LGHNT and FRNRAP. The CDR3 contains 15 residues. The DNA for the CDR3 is TGTGCTAGTGGTTTTTTGGCGGGGAACACCGGGGAGCTGTTTTTT. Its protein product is CASGFLAGNTGELFF.

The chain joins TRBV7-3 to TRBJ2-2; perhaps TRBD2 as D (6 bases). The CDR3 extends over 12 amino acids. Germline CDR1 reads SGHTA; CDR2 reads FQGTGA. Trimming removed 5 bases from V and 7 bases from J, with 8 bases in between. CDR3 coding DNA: TGTGCCAGCAGCGGGGGAGGCGGGGAGCTGTTTTTT. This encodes CASSGGGGELFF.

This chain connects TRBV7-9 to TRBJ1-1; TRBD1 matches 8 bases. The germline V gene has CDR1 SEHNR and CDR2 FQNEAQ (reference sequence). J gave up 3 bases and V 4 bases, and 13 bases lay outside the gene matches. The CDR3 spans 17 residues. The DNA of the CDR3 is TGTGCCAGCAGCTCCCTCTGGACAGGGATATATGACACTGAAGCTTTCTTT. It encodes CASSSLWTGIYDTEAFF. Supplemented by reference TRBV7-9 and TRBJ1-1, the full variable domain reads DTGVSQNPRHKITKRGQNVTFRCDPISEHNRLYWYRQTLGQGPEFLTYFQNEAQLEKSRLLSDRFSAERPKGSFSTLEIQRTEQGDSAMYLCASSSLWTGIYDTEAFFGQGTRLTVV.

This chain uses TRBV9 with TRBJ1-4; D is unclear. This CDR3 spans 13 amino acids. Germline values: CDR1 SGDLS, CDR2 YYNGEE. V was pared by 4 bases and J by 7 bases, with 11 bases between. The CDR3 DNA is TGTGCCAGCAGCCCTGATTCGGGTGAAAAACTGTTTTTT. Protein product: CASSPDSGEKLFF.

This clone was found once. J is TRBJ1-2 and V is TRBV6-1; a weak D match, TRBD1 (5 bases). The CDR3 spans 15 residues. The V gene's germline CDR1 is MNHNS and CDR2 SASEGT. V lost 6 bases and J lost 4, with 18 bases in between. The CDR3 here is CASRDTGSSVYGYTF. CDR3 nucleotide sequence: TGTGCCAGCAGGGATACAGGAAGCTCGGTCTATGGCTACACCTTC.

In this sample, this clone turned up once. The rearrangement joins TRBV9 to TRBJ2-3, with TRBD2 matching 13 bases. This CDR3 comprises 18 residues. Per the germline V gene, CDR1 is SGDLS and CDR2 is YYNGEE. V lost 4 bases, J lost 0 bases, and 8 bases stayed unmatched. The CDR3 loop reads CASSPRGLAGISTDTQYF. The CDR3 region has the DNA TGTGCCAGCAGCCCCCGGGGACTAGCGGGAATAAGCACAGATACGCAGTATTTT.

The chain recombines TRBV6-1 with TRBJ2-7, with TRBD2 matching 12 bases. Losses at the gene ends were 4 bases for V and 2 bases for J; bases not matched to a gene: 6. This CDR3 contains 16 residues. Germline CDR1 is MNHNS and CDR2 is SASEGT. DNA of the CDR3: TGTGCCAGCAGTGCACCTCTAGCGGGGGGGCCCTACGAGCAGTACTTC. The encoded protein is CASSAPLAGGPYEQYF.

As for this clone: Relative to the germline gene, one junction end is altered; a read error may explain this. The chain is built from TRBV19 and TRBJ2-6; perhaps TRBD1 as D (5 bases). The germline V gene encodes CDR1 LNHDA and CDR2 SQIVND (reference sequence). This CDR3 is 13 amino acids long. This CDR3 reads CAAQSSGANGLTF. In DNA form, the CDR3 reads TGTGCCGCTCAAAGCTCTGGGGCCAACGGCCTGACTTTC.

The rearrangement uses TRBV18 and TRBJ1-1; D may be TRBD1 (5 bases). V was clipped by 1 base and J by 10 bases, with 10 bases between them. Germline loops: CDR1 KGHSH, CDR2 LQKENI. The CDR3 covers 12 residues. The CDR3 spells CASSPRGGSAFF. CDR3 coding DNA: TGTGCCAGCTCACCACGGGGGGGTTCAGCTTTCTTT.

The CDR3 loop is CASSPRGLESYTF. The CDR3 DNA is TGTGCCAGCAGCCCAAGGGGCCTAGAGAGCTACACCTTC. The J gene is TRBJ1-2, the V gene TRBV16; possible D gene TRBD1, 5 bases. Trimming took 4 bases from V and 9 from J, leaving 15 bases between them. The CDR3 length is 13 residues. Germline loops: CDR1 KGHSY, CDR2 FQNENV.

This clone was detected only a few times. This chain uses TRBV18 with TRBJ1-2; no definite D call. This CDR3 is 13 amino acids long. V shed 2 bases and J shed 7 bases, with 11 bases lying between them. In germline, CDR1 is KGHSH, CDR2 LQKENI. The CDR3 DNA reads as TGTGCCAGCTCACCAGACAAGCTGTTTGGCTACACCTTC. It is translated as CASSPDKLFGYTF.

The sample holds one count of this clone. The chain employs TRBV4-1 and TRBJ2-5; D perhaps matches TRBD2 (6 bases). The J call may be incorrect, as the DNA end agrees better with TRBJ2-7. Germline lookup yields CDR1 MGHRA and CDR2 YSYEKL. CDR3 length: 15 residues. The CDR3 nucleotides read TGCGCCAGCAGCCCATTAGCCGGCGGGGATCACGAGCAGTACTTC. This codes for CASSPLAGGDHEQYF.

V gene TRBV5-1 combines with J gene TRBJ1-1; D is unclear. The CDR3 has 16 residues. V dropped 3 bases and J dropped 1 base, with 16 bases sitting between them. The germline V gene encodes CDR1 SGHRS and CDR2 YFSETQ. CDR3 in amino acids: CASSSLARMENTEAFF. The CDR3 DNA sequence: TGCGCCAGCAGCTCCCTCGCCAGGATGGAGAACACTGAAGCTTTCTTT.